This T cell receptor (beta chain) is drawn from a study of persistence of HIV-infected CD4 T cells. Study background: A median of 8 years of suppressive ART preceded sampling.

V was clipped by 8 bases and J by 2 bases, with 19 bases between them. Per germline, CDR1 MNHEY and CDR2 SVGAGI. The CDR3 is 15 residues long. This clone was observed once. Its antigen remains unidentified. The libraries were made with immunoSEQ version 4 in survey mode. Produced via immunoSEQ multiplex PCR; TCRdb's table is partial and in-frame only. The sample records 35,000 to 45,000 clones, 65% to 85% being singletons. The stimulus was lysate of CMV-infected fibroblasts, around 10 ug/mL. Sorted nonresponding memory CD4+ T cells were CD40L-negative, CD69-negative, CD45RO-high. Donors were HIV-1-infected adults who began suppressive ART during chronic infection. CD8+ T cells were removed from PBMCs prior to stimulation.

The TCR originated in an adult man with HIV who was CMV-seropositive. The genes are TRBV6-5 and TRBJ2-7; D is perhaps TRBD1 or TRBD2 (6 bases each). This material consisted of CD4+ T cells sorted from PBMCs after roughly 18-hour stimulation, taken from a patient who received antiretroviral therapy. Here the CDR3 reads CASSKGGPTTYEQYF. CDR3 DNA sequence: TGTGCCAGCTCTAAGGGGGGACCGACAACCTACGAGCAGTACTTC.